The clone carrying this T cell receptor (beta chain) was detected only a few times. Its target is not known. This entry belongs to a study of response to subunit inactivated influenza vaccine. Trimming cost V 5 bases and J 3 bases, with 17 bases left between them. The CDR3 runs to 16 residues. CDR1 and CDR2 (germline): SGHAT, FQNNGV. A single record per CDR3 protein comes from TCRdb applying MiXCR to the RT-PCR reads. The repertoire holds about 520,000 distinct CDR3 sequences, about 25% seen once, with under 2.5% in the top ten. Whole-study results and caveats: Researchers suggested that each seasonal influenza vaccination recruits few new T cells.

The rearrangement uses TRBV11-2 and TRBJ2-1; D tentatively reads TRBD1 or TRBD2 (5 bases each). The receptor was isolated from a man between 45 and 60 years old who received an inactivated influenza vaccine. The sequenced sample was CD4+ T cells sorted from PBMCs, obtained 4 to 6 days after vaccination. For the CDR3, the DNA is TGTGCCAGCAGCCCCGGGACCACAGTGGGCTACAATGAGCAGTTCTTC. Encoded protein: CASSPGTTVGYNEQFF.